This T cell receptor (beta chain) was profiled in a study of cytomegalovirus exposure and HLA in healthy donors. About the research overall: Clustering assigned about 76% of the roughly 400 genotyped donors to the Caucasian-associated ancestry cluster. Whole-study findings and limits: Only CMV serostatus was available as immune exposure information. When a later analysis compared HLA-associated TCR beta chains with equally common others, the HLA-associated chains turned out to be more clonally expanded and to have lower generation probabilities.

The primer mix had 60 Vbeta and 13 Jbeta primers. Produced via immunoSEQ multiplex PCR; TCRdb's table is partial and in-frame only. The table shows about 150,000 clones, with 70% to 85% occurring only once. CDR3 size: 14 residues. The V and J ends lost 5 bases and 3 bases respectively, with 14 bases between them. CDR1 is SGHTA and CDR2 is FQGNSA in the germline V gene. As concerns this clone: What it recognizes is unknown.

Sample: PBMCs. V and J are TRBV7-2 and TRBJ2-7; no clear D. The clonotype originates from a woman in her forties or fifties in good health and CMV-seropositive. The CDR3 coding sequence is TGTGCCAGCAGCACCAGTAACAACATCTACGAGCAGTACTTC. This translates into CASSTSNNIYEQYF.